This TCR beta chain appears in the sequencing data of a study of blood T cell repertoires in COVID-19. As for the study in general: Some COVID-19 samples were acute and others convalescent; all came from the United States, Italy and Spain. From T cells, B-cell-depleted T cells, or PBMCs came the material, which was cDNA or gDNA.

Data came from immunoSEQ multiplex PCR; TCRdb stores just in-frame clones and leaves some out. This table holds around 150,000 clones, less than 85% found once. Sequenced sample: peripheral blood. This sequence was found in a woman at least 80 years old in a cohort sampled during active or convalescent COVID-19.

The CDR3 here is CASSRQGAKAKNIQYF. The CDR3 DNA sequence: TGTGCCAGCAGCCGACAGGGGGCTAAGGCCAAAAACATTCAGTACTTC. The J gene is TRBJ2-4, the V gene TRBV28, with 10 bases aligning to TRBD1. Germline CDR1 MDHEN, CDR2 SYDVKM. The trim removed 6 bases at V and 1 base at J, leaving 6 bases unmatched. The CDR3 consists of 16 residues.